The 25 T cell receptor beta chains reported below all come from one sample, sequenced in a study of blood T cell repertoires in COVID-19. The repertoire was sequenced with immunoSEQ multiplex PCR; TCRdb's copy has only in-frame clones and lacks some. The repertoire holds a few hundred thousand clones, with around 89% as singletons. The sample comprised PBMCs or T cells enriched from blood (not recorded which). The receptor source for this set is a woman aged 25 to 39 who had recovered from COVID-19.

The V call is TRBV2, the J call TRBJ2-1; 7 bases agree with TRBD2. Trimming at V came to 7 bases and at J to 7 bases, leaving 13 bases not matched to a gene. Germline values: CDR1 SNHLY, CDR2 FYNNEI. This CDR3 contains 15 residues. The CDR3 region is CASKVVNGGGNEQFF. In DNA form, the CDR3 reads TGTGCCAGCAAGGTTGTAAATGGGGGGGGGAATGAGCAGTTCTTC.

The chain recombines TRBV27 with TRBJ2-1, with TRBD2 matching over 9 bases. The J segment lost 0 bases and the V segment lost 4 bases, leaving 4 bases of the junction unmatched. The CDR3 loop spans 16 amino acids. The V gene's germline CDR1 is MNHEY and CDR2 SMNVEV (reference sequence). The CDR3 is CASSSGSGSSYNEQFF. CDR3 DNA sequence: TGTGCCAGCAGTTCCGGTAGCGGGAGCTCCTACAATGAGCAGTTCTTC.

The V call is TRBV6-5, the J call TRBJ1-2; the D gene is possibly TRBD1 (5 bases). Trimming left V 7 bases short and J 8 bases short, with 17 bases between. The germline CDR1 and CDR2 sequences are MNHEY and SVGAGI. CDR3 length: 13 amino acids. The CDR3 nucleotides read TGTGCCAGCACCTCCCCTTGGGGCTGGGGCTACACCTTC. Its translation: CASTSPWGWGYTF.

J is TRBJ1-1 and V is TRBV4-3; the D is unclear. Trimming stripped 0 bases from V and 4 bases from J, with 9 bases between. Germline CDR1 reads LGHNA; CDR2 reads YSLEER. This CDR3 has 14 residues. The chain's CDR3 is CASSQERAVTEAFF. The CDR3 DNA reads TGCGCCAGCAGCCAAGAGAGGGCAGTCACTGAAGCTTTCTTT.

The J gene is TRBJ1-2, the V gene TRBV6-6; TRBD1 aligns across 9 bases. The length of the CDR3 is 14 residues. Germline values: CDR1 MNHNY, CDR2 SVGAGI (reference sequence). The V gene end was trimmed by 6 bases and the J gene end by 3 bases; junction bases not matched to a gene: 5. Written as DNA, the CDR3 is TGTGCCAGCAGAAAGGACAGGGGAGACTATGGCTACACCTTC. It translates to CASRKDRGDYGYTF.

V gene TRBV19 combines with J gene TRBJ2-7; D possibly corresponds to TRBD2 (5 bases). CDR3 length: 14 amino acids. Deletions cut 7 bases from V and 1 base from J, with 14 bases between. The germline gives CDR1 LNHDA, CDR2 SQIVND (reference sequence). CDR3 sequence (DNA): TGTGCCAGTAATGCGGGTGGGCAGTCCTACGAGCAGTACTTC. Translation gives CASNAGGQSYEQYF. The entire variable domain, with the rest obtained from reference TRBV19 and TRBJ2-7, is as follows: DGGITQSPKYLFRKEGQNVTLSCEQNLNHDAMYWYRQDPGQGLRLIYYSQIVNDFQKGDIAEGYSVSREKKESFPLTVTSAQKNPTAFYLCASNAGGQSYEQYFGPGTRLTVT.

This chain connects TRBV3-1 (or the pseudogene TRBV3-2) to TRBJ1-5, with D possibly being TRBD1 (5 bases). The length of the CDR3 is 14 residues. Deletions cut 2 bases from V and 4 bases from J, with 9 bases between. Germline CDR1 reads LGHDT; CDR2 reads YNNKEL (reference sequence). CDR3 sequence reads: CASSQTGGNQPQHF. In DNA, the CDR3 is TGTGCCAGCAGCCAAACGGGGGGAAATCAGCCCCAGCATTTT.

The chain links TRBV4-3 to TRBJ1-3, with D tentatively TRBD1 (6 bases). V was cut by 2 bases and J by 2 bases, with 16 bases left in between. Per the germline V gene, CDR1 is LGHNA and CDR2 is YSLEER. The CDR3 extends over 17 amino acids. The CDR3 DNA is TGCGCCAGCAGCCAACAGCTCCGCAGGGACACTGGAAACACCATATATTTT. Its translation: CASSQQLRRDTGNTIYF.

This clone was seen just once. The chain has TRBV4-2 and TRBJ2-1, with a possible D match to TRBD2 (6 bases). CDR1 and CDR2 from the germline V gene are LGHNA and YNFKEQ. CDR3 length equals 13 residues. The V and J ends lost 4 bases and 8 bases respectively, with 12 bases between them. The CDR3 loop is CASSPRERYEQFF. Written as DNA, the CDR3 is TGTGCCAGCAGCCCTCGGGAGAGGTATGAGCAGTTCTTC.

This clone was counted a few times. The CDR3 is CASSPNQGGTEAFF. In DNA, the CDR3 is TGTGCCAGCAGCCCAAATCAGGGAGGTACTGAAGCTTTCTTT. The J gene is TRBJ1-1, the V gene TRBV7-2, with D maybe TRBD1 (5 bases). This CDR3 has 14 residues. Germline CDR1 and CDR2: SGHTA and FQGNSA. Deletions cut 5 bases from V and 5 bases from J, with 15 bases between.

The genes are TRBV20-1 and TRBJ2-7, with D unclear. Germline-derived CDR1 and CDR2 are DFQATT and SNEGSKA (reference sequence). The CDR3 runs 13 residues. Trimming stripped 3 bases from V and 3 bases from J, with 12 bases between. The CDR3, as DNA: TGCAGTGCTAGTGTTGGGCAGTACTACGAGCAGTACTTC. Amino acid sequence: CSASVGQYYEQYF.

The rearrangement uses TRBV6-4 and TRBJ1-5; no firm D call. V lost 6 bases, J lost 5 bases, and 11 bases lay in between. There are 13 residues in the CDR3. Germline V gene lookup returns CDR1 MRHNA and CDR2 SNTAGT. The CDR3 sequence: CASSPEADQPQHF. CDR3 bases: TGTGCCAGCAGCCCTGAGGCAGATCAGCCCCAGCATTTT.

This rearrangement joins TRBV9 to TRBJ2-2; possible D gene TRBD1, 6 bases. The V gene lost 4 bases and the J gene lost 3 bases, with 16 bases spanning the gap. The germline V gene has CDR1 SGDLS and CDR2 YYNGEE. The CDR3 has 16 amino acids. The CDR3 nucleotides read TGTGCCAGCAGCCCCAGGGGTAGTTCAGACACCGGGGAGCTGTTTTTT. Encoded protein: CASSPRGSSDTGELFF.

This chain links TRBV20-1 with TRBJ1-2, with D unresolved. Trimming removed 0 bases from V and 4 bases from J, with 3 bases in between. Germline V gene lookup returns CDR1 DFQATT and CDR2 SNEGSKA (reference sequence). The CDR3 loop spans 11 amino acids. This CDR3 is CSARDLYGYTF. CDR3 sequence (DNA): TGCAGTGCTAGAGACCTCTATGGCTACACCTTC.

This chain links TRBV6-1 with TRBJ1-4; D ambiguous. Germline loops: CDR1 MNHNS, CDR2 SASEGT. This CDR3 region has 17 residues. Between the trimmed V and J ends, which lost 3 bases and 4 bases, there was a span of 18 bases. Here the CDR3 reads CASSETTYSRNNEKLFF. The CDR3 DNA reads as TGTGCCAGCAGTGAGACGACATACAGCAGAAATAATGAAAAACTGTTTTTT.

The CDR3 region has the DNA TGTGCCAGTACCTTGGACAGGAGAATGGGCAATTCACCCCTCCACTTT. It is translated as CASTLDRRMGNSPLHF. V and J are TRBV19 and TRBJ1-6; 7 bases map to TRBD1. This CDR3 is 16 amino acids long. Germline V gene data show CDR1 as LNHDA and CDR2 as SQIVND (reference sequence). Trimming removed 7 bases from V and 7 bases from J; junction bases left unmatched: 13. Filled out from reference TRBV19 and TRBJ1-6, the complete variable domain reads DGGITQSPKYLFRKEGQNVTLSCEQNLNHDAMYWYRQDPGQGLRLIYYSQIVNDFQKGDIAEGYSVSREKKESFPLTVTSAQKNPTAFYLCASTLDRRMGNSPLHFGNGTRLTVT.

The chain's CDR3 is CASNSREMTDTQYF. Here the CDR3 DNA reads TGTGCCAGTAATTCGCGGGAGATGACAGATACGCAGTATTTT. V usage is TRBV19 and J usage is TRBJ2-3; TRBD2 matches at 7 bases. Germline assignment: CDR1 LNHDA and CDR2 SQIVND (reference sequence). After removal of 7 bases from V and 3 bases from J, the junction contained 7 bases not matched to a gene. CDR3 length: 14 residues.

This rearrangement joins TRBV6-5 to TRBJ1-2; D not resolved. The CDR3 extends over 16 amino acids. Germline V gene lookup returns CDR1 MNHEY and CDR2 SVGAGI. With 2 bases removed from V and 5 bases from J, the gap between germline ends came to 18 bases. CDR3 protein: CASSYAKLSSLYGYTF. The CDR3 DNA follows: TGTGCCAGCAGTTACGCCAAACTGTCATCCCTATATGGCTACACCTTC.

The genes are TRBV7-2 and TRBJ1-5; 7 positions agree with TRBD1. The V gene's germline CDR1 is SGHTA and CDR2 FQGNSA. Trimming removed 8 bases from V and 0 bases from J; junction bases left unmatched: 7. CDR3 length equals 15 residues. The CDR3 is CASLGQDHSNQPQHF. The CDR3 coding sequence is TGTGCCAGCCTCGGACAGGACCATAGCAATCAGCCCCAGCATTTT.

This chain uses TRBV2 with TRBJ2-7, with D possibly matching TRBD2 (6 bases). CDR1 is SNHLY and CDR2 is FYNNEI in the germline V gene. CDR3 length: 13 amino acids. Between the trimmed V and J ends, which lost 8 bases and 2 bases, there was a span of 13 bases. CDR3 coding DNA: TGTGCCAGCTTAGGAGGGGCGACCTACGAGCAGTACTTC. Its translation is CASLGGATYEQYF.

The chain couples TRBV4-1 to TRBJ2-5, with TRBD2 matching 9 bases. J gave up 4 bases and V 1 base, and 16 bases lay outside the gene matches. CDR3 length equals 19 residues. The germline V gene has CDR1 MGHRA and CDR2 YSYEKL. The CDR3 reads CASSQVPGSSGKSGETQYF. The DNA of the CDR3 is TGCGCCAGCAGCCAAGTTCCGGGGTCTAGCGGGAAGTCTGGAGAGACCCAGTACTTC.

CDR3: CASSLGTGGLGTEAFF. The CDR3, as DNA: TGTGCCAGCAGCTTAGGGACAGGTGGCCTAGGGACTGAAGCTTTCTTT. This rearrangement joins TRBV7-3 to TRBJ1-1; 8 bases are shared with TRBD1. Looked up from germline, CDR1 is SGHTA and CDR2 is FQGTGA. V lost 2 bases, J lost 5 bases, and 10 bases stayed unmatched. CDR3 length: 16 amino acids.

The chain is built from TRBV7-2 and TRBJ1-1, with a tentative D call TRBD1 (5 bases). The germline CDR1 and CDR2 sequences are SGHTA and FQGNSA. V lost 5 bases, J lost 3 bases, and 10 bases lay in between. This CDR3 spans 13 amino acids. The CDR3 region is CASSRDRHTEAFF. CDR3 DNA: TGTGCCAGCAGCCGTGACAGACACACTGAAGCTTTCTTT.

The chain couples TRBV4-1 to TRBJ1-1; D is ambiguous. The germline CDR1 and CDR2 sequences are MGHRA and YSYEKL. The CDR3 consists of 11 residues. V lost 6 bases to trimming and J lost 11 bases, with 13 bases between them. DNA for the CDR3: TGCGCCAGCAGTTTCACCGGGATGGCTTTCTTT. Protein sequence: CASSFTGMAFF.

The V call is TRBV7-8, the J call TRBJ1-6; the D gene is possibly TRBD1 (6 bases). Trimming shortened V by 2 bases and J by 5 bases, and 25 bases separated the two germline ends. CDR1 SGHVS and CDR2 FQNEAQ come from the germline V gene. The CDR3 spans 20 residues. Written as DNA, the CDR3 is TGTGCCAGCAGCTTAATTAGGGGGACGCAGCCTTTTAGGGATAATTCACCCCTCCACTTT. It is translated as CASSLIRGTQPFRDNSPLHF.